This T cell receptor beta chain was observed in a study of Graves' ophthalmopathy and Graves' hyperthyroidism. This clonotype occurred many times. Beta-chain TCR CDR3 regions were amplified from RNA transcripts. HTBI-primed first-round RT-PCR preceded second-round multiplex PCR. TCRdb itself ran the multiplex PCR reads through MiXCR, one entry per CDR3 protein. There are some 160,000 distinct CDR3 sequences in the sample; 39% occur only once, and over 7% lies in the top ten. The CDR3 is made up of 13 amino acids. The germline V gene has CDR1 SGHRS and CDR2 YFSETQ. Trimming left V 7 bases short and J 6 bases short, with 16 bases between. Other autoimmune diseases, uncontrolled infections, pregnancy or lactation excluded patients from enrollment.

The clonotype was recovered from a young man with Graves' ophthalmopathy. The specimen was peripheral blood. The rearrangement links TRBV5-1 to TRBJ2-5; tentatively, D is TRBD2 (5 bases). The CDR3 sequence: CASGRGAAQTQYF. The CDR3 DNA reads TGCGCCAGCGGGAGAGGAGCGGCTCAGACCCAGTACTTC.